The source of this T cell receptor (beta chain) is a study of blood T cell repertoires in COVID-19. Study in general: Whether acute or convalescent, the COVID-19 samples came from the United States, Italy and Spain. Nucleic acid was either cDNA or gDNA, and it came from T cells, B-cell-depleted T cells, or PBMCs.

The method was immunoSEQ multiplex PCR; TCRdb's version includes in-frame clones alone and lacks a portion of them. This table has about 170,000 clones, approximately 84% appearing once. Per germline, CDR1 SEHNR and CDR2 FQNEAQ (reference sequence). The CDR3 runs 13 residues. V was cut by 1 base and J by 6 bases, with 10 bases left in between. V is TRBV7-9 and J is TRBJ2-7; TRBD1 might be the D (6 bases). This sequence was found in a man younger than 35 with active or convalescent COVID-19. Material: peripheral blood. CDR3 coding DNA: TGTGCCAGCAGCTTAGACACAGGGTCCGAGCAGTACTTC. Its translation: CASSLDTGSEQYF.